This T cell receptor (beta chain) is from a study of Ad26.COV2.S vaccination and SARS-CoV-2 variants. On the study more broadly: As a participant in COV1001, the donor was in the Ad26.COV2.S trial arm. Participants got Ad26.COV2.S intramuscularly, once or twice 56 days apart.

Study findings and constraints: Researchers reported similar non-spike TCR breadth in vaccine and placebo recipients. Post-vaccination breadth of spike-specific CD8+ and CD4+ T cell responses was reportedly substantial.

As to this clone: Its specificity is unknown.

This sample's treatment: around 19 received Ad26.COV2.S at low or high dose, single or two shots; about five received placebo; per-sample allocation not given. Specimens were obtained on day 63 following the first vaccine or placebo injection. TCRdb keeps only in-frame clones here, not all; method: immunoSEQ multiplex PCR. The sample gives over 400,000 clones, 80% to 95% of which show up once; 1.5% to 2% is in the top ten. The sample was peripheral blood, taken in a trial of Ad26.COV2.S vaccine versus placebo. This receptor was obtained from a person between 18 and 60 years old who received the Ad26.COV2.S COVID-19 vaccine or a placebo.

This CDR3 reads CAARTPSTDTQYF. The CDR3 coding sequence is TGTGCCGCCCGGACACCAAGCACAGATACGCAGTATTTT. This sequence joins TRBV10-3 and TRBJ2-3, with D maybe TRBD1 (5 bases). Per the germline V gene, CDR1 is ENHRY and CDR2 is SYGVKD. V was cut by 11 bases and J by 0 bases, with 12 bases left in between. CDR3 size: 13 residues.